The 10 T cell receptor beta chains below were found in one sample sequenced in a study of cytomegalovirus exposure and HLA in healthy donors. PCR primers comprised 60 Vbeta and 13 Jbeta primers. Only in-frame clones appear in the TCRdb table, and some are missing; sequencing was by immunoSEQ multiplex PCR. The sample has some 130,000 clones, around 86% seen once. Sequencing was carried out using PBMCs. The source of these receptors is a woman between 50 and 59 years old in good health and CMV-seropositive.

This clone was seen more than once but under ten times. The gene calls are TRBV5-1 and TRBJ1-1; TRBD1 matches 7 bases. The V segment lost 1 base and the J segment 0 bases; nucleotides outside the gene matches: 6. Germline-derived CDR1 and CDR2 are SGHRS and YFSETQ. The CDR3 consists of 16 residues. This CDR3 is CASSLPRGGMNTEAFF. DNA of the CDR3: TGCGCCAGCAGCTTGCCGAGAGGGGGCATGAACACTGAAGCTTTCTTT.

This chain links TRBV4-3 with TRBJ2-5, with unresolved D. Germline CDR1 is LGHNA and CDR2 is YSLEER. Trimming removed 0 bases at V and 7 bases at J, with 12 bases between. The CDR3 is 14 residues long. The CDR3 nucleotides read TGCGCCAGCAGCCAAGATAAATTAGCCCCGACCCAGTACTTC. Residues: CASSQDKLAPTQYF.

V usage is TRBV6-5 and J usage is TRBJ2-1; 9 bases match TRBD2. Germline V gene data show CDR1 as MNHEY and CDR2 as SVGAGI. Trimming cost V 6 bases and J 4 bases; bases outside gene matches: 7. The CDR3 length is 15 residues. CDR3 amino acids: CASSLLAGGYNEQFF. CDR3 DNA sequence: TGTGCCAGCAGCCTACTCGCGGGGGGGTACAATGAGCAGTTCTTC.

The chain combines TRBV29-1 with TRBJ1-3, with 7 bases identical to TRBD1. This CDR3 comprises 14 residues. Germline trimming cut 6 bases from V and 5 bases from J; bases unmatched to any gene: 10. Germline lookup yields CDR1 SQVTM and CDR2 ANQGSEA. CDR3 region: CSVDRDRLRNTIYF. The CDR3 bases are TGCAGCGTGGACCGGGACAGATTGAGAAACACCATATATTTT.

The genes are TRBV27 and TRBJ1-5; D is undetermined. The CDR3 has 14 residues. Between the trimmed V and J ends, which lost 2 bases and 6 bases, there was a span of 11 bases. CDR1 is MNHEY, CDR2 SMNVEV, per germline (reference sequence). The CDR3 here is CASSLRRARQPQHF. As DNA, the CDR3 is TGTGCCAGCAGTTTACGGAGGGCACGTCAGCCCCAGCATTTT.

The rearrangement uses TRBV11-2 and TRBJ2-5, with 7 bases lining up with TRBD1. Germline V gene sequence: CDR1 SGHAT, CDR2 FQNNGV. The CDR3 extends over 13 amino acids. J was trimmed by 2 bases and V by 5 bases; bases with no gene match: 2. In DNA, the CDR3 is TGTGCCAGCAGCAGGGACAGTCAAGAGACCCAGTACTTC. It is translated as CASSRDSQETQYF.

V is TRBV27 and J is TRBJ2-5; TRBD1 agrees at 10 bases. The J call may be mistaken, given a closer DNA end match to TRBJ2-7. The CDR3 length is 15 residues. The germline V gene encodes CDR1 MNHEY and CDR2 SMNVEV (reference sequence). CDR3: CASSLSRTGGYEQYF. CDR3 sequence (DNA): TGTGCCAGCAGTTTATCCAGGACAGGGGGGTACGAGCAGTACTTC.

The J gene is TRBJ1-1, the V gene TRBV2; 8 bases agree with TRBD1. Germline V CDR1 and CDR2: SNHLY, FYNNEI. V was clipped by 4 bases and J by 5 bases; unmatched bases: 12. The CDR3 runs to 16 residues. CDR3 coding DNA: TGTGCCAGCAGTGCAGGGGGCGGTTTGGGCGCGACTGAAGCTTTCTTT. As protein: CASSAGGGLGATEAFF.

This clone has only one observation. The chain employs TRBV5-1 and TRBJ2-1, with TRBD2 identical over 12 bases. The germline gives CDR1 SGHRS, CDR2 YFSETQ. The CDR3 runs to 15 residues. V was pared by 1 base and J by 8 bases, with 4 bases of the junction left unmatched. CDR3 bases: TGCGCCAGCAGCTTGACACTAGCGGGGGGCCATGAGCAGTTCTTC. Translated, it gives CASSLTLAGGHEQFF.

Worth noting for this clone: The junction and the germline gene differ at one end; a read error may be behind it. The chain carries TRBV7-2 and TRBJ1-3, with D perhaps TRBD1 (5 bases). CDR1 SGHTA and CDR2 FQGNSA come from the germline V gene. The CDR3 contains 16 residues. In DNA, the CDR3 is TGTGCCAGCAGCGTAGCCGGAACCCAGGGCGGAGACACCATATATTTT. Protein sequence: CASSVAGTQGGDTIYF.